A selection of T cell receptor beta chains follows, all from one sample in a study of blood T cell repertoires in COVID-19. Here immunoSEQ multiplex PCR was the method, and the copy in TCRdb shows in-frame clones only, minus some. Seen here are about 49,000 clones, around 82% observed once, and the top ten hold 14%. Sequenced material: peripheral blood. Receptors originate from a human donor in a cohort sampled during active COVID-19. CDR3s include the opening cysteine and the closing phenylalanine or tryptophan. D genes are given only for firm matches. The size entry is marked missing in some rows and otherwise reads once, few, many or a size class.

TRBD1 | TRBJ1-5 | few | TRBV3-1/TRBV3-2 | CASSQGQGEYQPQHF | TGTGCCAGCAGCCAAGGACAGGGGGAGTATCAGCCCCAGCATTTT
TRBD2 | TRBJ2-1 | . | TRBV6-6 | CASSFSGRAGNEQFF | TGTGCCAGCAGCTTCAGCGGGAGGGCGGGGAATGAGCAGTTCTTC
TRBD2 | TRBJ2-1 | . | TRBV7-9 | CASSLVSGRPHNEQFF | TGTGCCAGCAGCTTGGTTAGCGGGAGGCCCCACAATGAGCAGTTCTTC
TRBD2 | TRBJ2-7 | . | TRBV28 | CASSPSGHSYEQYF | TGTGCCAGCAGCCCTAGCGGGCACTCCTACGAGCAGTACTTC
. | TRBJ2-7 | . | TRBV11-2 | CASSAQVSYEQYF | TGTGCCAGCAGCGCACAGGTCTCCTACGAGCAGTACTTC
. | TRBJ1-1 | once | TRBV19 | CASSIERNTEAFF | TGTGCCAGTAGTATAGAGCGGAACACTGAAGCTTTCTTT
. | TRBJ1-2 | once | TRBV10-2 | CASRGPNYGYTF | TGCGCCAGCAGGGGGCCCAACTATGGCTACACCTTC
TRBD1 | TRBJ1-1 | few | TRBV28 | CASSPQGALGHTEAFF | TGTGCCAGCAGTCCACAGGGGGCGCTGGGGCACACTGAAGCTTTCTTT
TRBD2 | TRBJ2-5 | . | TRBV7-2 | CASSLGVLAGFQETQYF | TGTGCCAGCAGCTTAGGTGTGCTAGCGGGTTTCCAAGAGACCCAGTACTTC
TRBD1 | TRBJ2-5 | . | TRBV29-1 | CSAPRGPDETQYF | TGCAGCGCCCCCAGGGGGCCTGATGAGACCCAGTACTTC
TRBD1 | TRBJ1-1 | . | TRBV11-2 | CASISRPGTGIVNTEAFF | TGTGCCAGCATCTCCCGTCCCGGGACAGGGATCGTGAACACTGAAGCTTTCTTT
TRBD1 | TRBJ1-2 | few | TRBV29-1 | CSVVTDRDFGYTF | TGCAGCGTGGTCACTGACAGGGACTTTGGCTACACCTTC
. | TRBJ2-7 | . | TRBV7-2 | CASSHQGTNSYEQYF | TGTGCCAGCAGCCACCAAGGGACAAACTCCTACGAGCAGTACTTC
TRBD2 | TRBJ2-1 | . | TRBV7-3 | CASSSISGTPSYNEQFF | TGTGCCAGCAGCTCGATAAGCGGGACCCCCTCCTACAATGAGCAGTTCTTC
. | TRBJ2-7 | . | TRBV7-3 | CASSTQQGYEQYF | TGTGCCAGCAGCACCCAACAGGGCTACGAGCAGTACTTC
. | TRBJ2-2 | . | TRBV28 | CASSLIRRRVAGELFF | TGTGCCAGCAGTTTAATTCGCCGCAGGGTTGCCGGGGAGCTGTTTTTT
. | TRBJ1-6 | once | TRBV6-5 | CATHPGEYYNSPLHF | TGTGCCACCCACCCGGGGGAGTACTATAATTCACCCCTCCACTTT
TRBD1 | TRBJ1-1 | . | TRBV6-6 | CASSAEQGGAEAFF | TGTGCCAGCAGTGCTGAGCAGGGGGGCGCTGAAGCTTTCTTT
TRBD1 | TRBJ2-1 | . | TRBV6-2/TRBV6-3 | CASSYSSGRGIYNEQFF | TGTGCCAGCAGTTACTCTTCGGGCAGGGGGATCTACAATGAGCAGTTCTTC
. | TRBJ1-2 | . | TRBV19 | CASSIVGSPGDGYTF | TGTGCCAGTAGTATAGTTGGCTCACCCGGAGATGGCTACACCTTC